This TCR beta chain was profiled in a study of PD-1 blockade in classical Hodgkin lymphoma. Whole-study findings and limits: Newly diagnosed patients and complete responders had comparable diversity at baseline. Factors driving the repertoire differences, possibly disease activity or prior therapy, remain undefined. CD4+ TCR diversity, unlike CD8+, rose significantly by C4D1.

A remark on this clone: The antigen is not known.

Sequencing used immunoSEQ multiplex PCR; TCRdb keeps in-frame clones, though not all of them. The sample consists of fewer than 45,000 clones, around 78% of them appearing once. Patients all relapsed after autologous stem cell transplantation, and there was variation in brentuximab vedotin exposure. The receptor's source is a human donor with classical Hodgkin lymphoma. The material was peripheral blood mononuclear cells (PBMCs), obtained at baseline.

For the CDR3, the DNA is TGTGCCAGCAGTGAGGGCCAAGAGACCCAGTACTTC. This codes for CASSEGQETQYF. The chain is built from TRBV2 and TRBJ2-5; D ambiguous. The CDR3 extends over 12 amino acids. CDR1 and CDR2 (germline): SNHLY, FYNNEI. The V and J ends lost 3 bases and 1 base respectively, with 3 bases between them.